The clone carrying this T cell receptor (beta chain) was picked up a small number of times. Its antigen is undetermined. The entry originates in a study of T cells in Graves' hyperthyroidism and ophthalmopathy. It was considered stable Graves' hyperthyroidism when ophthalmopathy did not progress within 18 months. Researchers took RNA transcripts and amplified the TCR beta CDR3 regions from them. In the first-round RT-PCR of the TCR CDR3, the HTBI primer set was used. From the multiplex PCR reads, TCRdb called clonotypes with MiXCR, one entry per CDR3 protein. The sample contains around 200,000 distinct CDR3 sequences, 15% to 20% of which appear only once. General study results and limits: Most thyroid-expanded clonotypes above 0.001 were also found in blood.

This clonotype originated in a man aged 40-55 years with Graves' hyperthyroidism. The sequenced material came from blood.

CDR3 sequence: CASRTRPEGNQPQHF. The CDR3 DNA is TGTGCCAGCAGAACTCGACCCGAGGGCAATCAGCCCCAGCATTTT. J is TRBJ1-5 and V is TRBV6-2 or TRBV6-3, with unresolved D. The CDR3 sequence is 15 residues long. Trimming cost V 6 bases and J 2 bases, with 14 bases left between them. CDR1 and CDR2 from the germline V gene are MNHEY and SVGEGT.